A single sample is the source of the 19 T cell receptor beta chains below, sequenced in a study of cytomegalovirus exposure and HLA in healthy donors. With 60 Vbeta and 13 Jbeta primers, the PCR was carried out. Using immunoSEQ multiplex PCR, the repertoire was profiled, and TCRdb retains in-frame clones only, with some absent. The repertoire holds 270,000 or so clones, with 70% to 90% as singletons. The sequenced material came from PBMCs. All receptors come from a man aged 40-49 years in good health and CMV-seropositive.

The genes are TRBV29-1 and TRBJ1-1; tentatively, D is TRBD1 (5 bases). Germline V gives CDR1 SQVTM, CDR2 ANQGSEA. V lost 4 bases and J lost 3, with 9 bases in between. CDR3 size: 12 residues. The CDR3 is CSVGQTYTEAFF. The CDR3 DNA reads as TGCAGCGTTGGACAGACTTACACTGAAGCTTTCTTT.

The rearrangement links TRBV5-1 to TRBJ2-6; D call uncertain. The CDR3 extends over 15 amino acids. CDR1 and CDR2 (germline): SGHRS, YFSETQ. V was pared by 0 bases and J by 0 bases, with 4 bases between. The DNA of the CDR3 is TGCGCCAGCAGCTTGGACAGCTCTGGGGCCAACGTCCTGACTTTC. Its protein is CASSLDSSGANVLTF.

V and J are TRBV4-2 and TRBJ2-5; TRBD2 matches 9 bases. Per the germline V gene, CDR1 is LGHNA and CDR2 is YNFKEQ. With 0 bases clipped from V and 1 base from J, the junction kept 3 bases outside the gene matches. This CDR3 has 16 amino acids. CDR3 in amino acids: CASSQEASGIQETQYF. Here the CDR3 DNA reads TGTGCCAGCAGCCAAGAGGCTAGCGGGATCCAAGAGACCCAGTACTTC.

This chain connects TRBV9 to TRBJ2-2; the D gene is possibly TRBD2 (5 bases). Germline V gives CDR1 SGDLS, CDR2 YYNGEE. The CDR3 is 17 residues long. V lost 0 bases and J 0 bases, leaving 12 bases between the germline ends. CDR3 nucleotides: TGTGCCAGCAGCGTAGCCGGGTGGGGAGCGAACACCGGGGAGCTGTTTTTT. Residues: CASSVAGWGANTGELFF. The complete variable domain, with remaining parts taken from reference TRBV9 and TRBJ2-2, reads DSGVTQTPKHLITATGQRVTLRCSPRSGDLSVYWYQQSLDQGLQFLIQYYNGEERAKGNILERFSAQQFPDLHSELNLSSLELGDSALYFCASSVAGWGANTGELFFGEGSRLTVL.

This chain uses TRBV27 with TRBJ2-5; TRBD1 is a possible D gene (6 bases). Per the germline V gene, CDR1 is MNHEY and CDR2 is SMNVEV (reference sequence). The CDR3 covers 15 residues. Trimming took 1 base from V and 5 from J, leaving 14 bases between them. The CDR3 DNA reads TGTGCCAGCAGTTTATTGACAGGAAGGGTTGAGACCCAGTACTTC. This encodes CASSLLTGRVETQYF.

This clone was detected a few times. The V call is TRBV7-2, the J call TRBJ1-1, with D tentatively TRBD1 (5 bases). The germline V gene encodes CDR1 SGHTA and CDR2 FQGNSA. Trimming took off 5 bases at V and 6 bases at J, with 16 bases between the two ends. The CDR3 length is 14 residues. The CDR3 coding sequence is TGTGCCAGCAGCCCTGCGGGGGGGAGAGCTGAAGCTTTCTTT. It codes for CASSPAGGRAEAFF.

The chain uses TRBV5-1 and TRBJ2-7, with 16 bases fitting TRBD2. V dropped 3 bases and J dropped 1; count of bases not matched to a gene: 19. The CDR3 consists of 22 residues. Per the germline V gene, CDR1 is SGHRS and CDR2 is YFSETQ. The CDR3 here is CASSWSGADGTSGREGSYEQYF. In nucleotides, the CDR3 is TGCGCCAGCAGCTGGTCAGGAGCGGATGGGACTAGCGGGAGGGAAGGATCCTACGAGCAGTACTTC.

The J gene is TRBJ1-4, the V gene TRBV27; D is ambiguous. Germline V gene data show CDR1 as MNHEY and CDR2 as SMNVEV (reference sequence). This CDR3 region has 15 residues. V shed 0 bases and J shed 5 bases, with 10 bases lying between them. The CDR3 nucleotides read TGTGCCAGCAGTTTATCCCAGGCCGTAAATGAAAAACTGTTTTTT. This translates into CASSLSQAVNEKLFF.

This clone appeared once. The J gene is TRBJ1-3, the V gene TRBV7-9; 7 bases are a match to TRBD1. Germline trimming cut 4 bases from V and 2 bases from J; bases unmatched to any gene: 2. The CDR3 is made up of 14 amino acids. Per germline, CDR1 SEHNR and CDR2 FQNEAQ (reference sequence). CDR3 protein: CASSSGTAGNTIYF. The CDR3 region has the DNA TGTGCCAGCAGCTCCGGGACAGCTGGAAACACCATATATTTT.

The chain joins TRBV29-1 to TRBJ2-3, with 7 positions matching TRBD2. The V and J ends lost 7 bases and 3 bases, in that order; junction bases with no gene match: 7. CDR3 size: 13 residues. CDR1 and CDR2 from the germline V gene are SQVTM and ANQGSEA. The DNA for the CDR3 is TGCAGCGCCACTAGCGAGTGGACAGATACGCAGTATTTT. Its translation: CSATSEWTDTQYF.

This chain joins TRBV14 and TRBJ2-7; D remains unclear. Germline V gene sequence: CDR1 SGHDN, CDR2 FVKESK. Trimming took off 0 bases at V and 5 bases at J, with 11 bases between the two ends. The CDR3 length is 14 residues. This CDR3 reads CASSQDTVLNEQYF. The DNA for the CDR3 is TGTGCCAGCAGCCAAGATACGGTTCTCAACGAGCAGTACTTC.

CDR3 nucleotide sequence: TGCAGCGTCCCGGGACTAGATAGGGCCTACAATGAGCAGTTCTTC. Encoded protein: CSVPGLDRAYNEQFF. The chain links TRBV29-1 to TRBJ2-1; 8 bases match TRBD2. This CDR3 is built from 15 residues. The V and J ends lost 6 bases and 2 bases, in that order; junction bases with no gene match: 9. Germline-derived CDR1 and CDR2 are SQVTM and ANQGSEA.

The rearrangement uses TRBV5-5 and TRBJ1-2; D call uncertain. V dropped 3 bases and J dropped 4 bases, with 7 bases sitting between them. This CDR3 comprises 12 residues. Per the germline V gene, CDR1 is SGHKS and CDR2 is YYEKEE (reference sequence). The CDR3, as DNA: TGTGCCAGCAGCTCCGGGAGCTATGGCTACACCTTC. Translating it yields CASSSGSYGYTF.

The chain is built from TRBV10-2 and TRBJ1-1, with TRBD1 as a possible D gene (5 bases). V lost 1 base and J lost 7, with 13 bases in between. Germline values: CDR1 WSHSY, CDR2 SAAADI. The CDR3 has 14 residues. DNA for the CDR3: TGCGCCAGCAGTGAGTTCCGGCAGGGAGGTGAAGCTTTCTTT. It codes for CASSEFRQGGEAFF.

The rearrangement joins TRBV7-9 to TRBJ2-5, with 10 positions matching TRBD2. The CDR3 contains 17 residues. The germline V gene encodes CDR1 SEHNR and CDR2 FQNEAQ (reference sequence). Trimming took 7 bases from V and 5 from J; bases not matched to a gene: 16. The CDR3 region is CASIPPASGSRGETQYF. The CDR3 bases are TGTGCCAGCATCCCTCCGGCTAGCGGGAGTAGGGGGGAGACCCAGTACTTC. The entire variable domain, with the rest obtained from reference TRBV7-9 and TRBJ2-5, is as follows: DTGVSQNPRHKITKRGQNVTFRCDPISEHNRLYWYRQTLGQGPEFLTYFQNEAQLEKSRLLSDRFSAERPKGSFSTLEIQRTEQGDSAMYLCASIPPASGSRGETQYFGPGTRLLVL.

V and J are TRBV28 and TRBJ2-7; 7 nucleotides agree with TRBD2. The V and J ends lost 1 base and 4 bases, in that order; junction bases with no gene match: 7. The germline CDR1 and CDR2 sequences are MDHEN and SYDVKM. The CDR3 totals 15 residues. CDR3 in DNA: TGTGCCAGCAGTTTATTCTCTGGGGAGGGATACGAGCAGTACTTC. Protein product: CASSLFSGEGYEQYF.

The chain combines TRBV14 with TRBJ1-4; D is unresolved. The CDR3 extends over 15 amino acids. V was pared by 5 bases and J by 3 bases, with 13 bases between. Germline CDR1 and CDR2: SGHDN and FVKESK. In nucleotides, the CDR3 is TGTGCCAGCAGCGCCGTTGGAGGAGCTAATGAAAAACTGTTTTTT. It is translated as CASSAVGGANEKLFF.

The CDR3 here is CASSTGQPPGANVLTF. As DNA, the CDR3 is TGTGCCAGCAGTACGGGACAGCCTCCTGGGGCCAACGTCCTGACTTTC. The chain recombines TRBV28 with TRBJ2-6; TRBD1 agrees at 7 bases. CDR1 is MDHEN, CDR2 SYDVKM, per germline. This CDR3 is 16 amino acids long. V lost 5 bases to trimming and J lost 2 bases; unmatched junction nucleotides: 6.

In this sample, this clone turned up once. The gene calls are TRBV6-1 and TRBJ1-5; TRBD1 matches at 8 bases. The CDR3 consists of 15 residues. Germline lookup yields CDR1 MNHNS and CDR2 SASEGT. J gave up 3 bases and V 5 bases, and 6 bases lay outside the gene matches. This CDR3 is CASSTQGAYNQPQHF. The CDR3, as DNA: TGTGCCAGCAGTACTCAGGGGGCCTACAATCAGCCCCAGCATTTT.